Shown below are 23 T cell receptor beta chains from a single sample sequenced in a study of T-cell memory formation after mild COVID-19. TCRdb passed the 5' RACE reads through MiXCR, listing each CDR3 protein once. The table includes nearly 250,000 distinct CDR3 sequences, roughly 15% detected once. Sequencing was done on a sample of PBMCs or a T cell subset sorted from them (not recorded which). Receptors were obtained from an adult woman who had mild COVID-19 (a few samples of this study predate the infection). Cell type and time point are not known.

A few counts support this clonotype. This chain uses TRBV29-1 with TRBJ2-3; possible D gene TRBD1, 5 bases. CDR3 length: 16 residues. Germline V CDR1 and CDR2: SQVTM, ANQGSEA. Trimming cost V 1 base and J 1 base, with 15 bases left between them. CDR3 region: CSVEGSSTGGTDTQYF. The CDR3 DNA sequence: TGCAGCGTTGAAGGGTCGTCTACAGGAGGCACAGATACGCAGTATTTT.

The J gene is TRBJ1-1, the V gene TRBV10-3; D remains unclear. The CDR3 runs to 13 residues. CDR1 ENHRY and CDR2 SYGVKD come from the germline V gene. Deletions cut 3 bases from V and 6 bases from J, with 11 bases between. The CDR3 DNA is TGTGCCATCAGTGAAGAGGACGGGGCTGAAGCTTTCTTT. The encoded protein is CAISEEDGAEAFF.

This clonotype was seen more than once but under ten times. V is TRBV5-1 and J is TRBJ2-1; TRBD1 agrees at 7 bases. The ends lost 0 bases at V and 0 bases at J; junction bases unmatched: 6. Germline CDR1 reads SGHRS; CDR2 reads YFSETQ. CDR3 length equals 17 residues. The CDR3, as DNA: TGCGCCAGCAGCTTGGCCCATCCAGGGGGCTCCTACAATGAGCAGTTCTTC. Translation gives CASSLAHPGGSYNEQFF.

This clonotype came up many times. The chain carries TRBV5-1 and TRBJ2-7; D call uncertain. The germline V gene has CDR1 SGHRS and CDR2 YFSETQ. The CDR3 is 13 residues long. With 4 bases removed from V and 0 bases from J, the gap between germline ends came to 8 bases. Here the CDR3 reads CASSLAGSYEQYF. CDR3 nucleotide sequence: TGCGCCAGCAGCCTGGCTGGCTCCTACGAGCAGTACTTC.

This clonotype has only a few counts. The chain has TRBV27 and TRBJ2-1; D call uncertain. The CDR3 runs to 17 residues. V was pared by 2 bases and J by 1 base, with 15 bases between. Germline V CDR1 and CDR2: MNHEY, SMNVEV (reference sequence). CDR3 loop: CASSLRISLNSYNEQFF. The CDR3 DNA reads TGTGCCAGCAGTTTAAGGATTAGCTTAAATTCCTACAATGAGCAGTTCTTC.

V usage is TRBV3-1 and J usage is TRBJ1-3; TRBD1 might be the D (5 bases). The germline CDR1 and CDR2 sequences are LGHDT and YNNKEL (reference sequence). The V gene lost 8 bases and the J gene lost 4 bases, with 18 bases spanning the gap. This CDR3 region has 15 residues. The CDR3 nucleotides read TGTGCCAGCTCAGCAATTTCAGGGAGGGGAAACACCATATATTTT. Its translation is CASSAISGRGNTIYF.

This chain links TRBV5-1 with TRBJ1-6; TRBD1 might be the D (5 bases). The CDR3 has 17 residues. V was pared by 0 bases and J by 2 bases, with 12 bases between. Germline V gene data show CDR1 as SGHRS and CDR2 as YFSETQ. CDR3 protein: CASSLVGATTYNSPLHF. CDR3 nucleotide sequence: TGCGCCAGCAGCTTGGTCGGGGCAACGACCTATAATTCACCCCTCCACTTT.

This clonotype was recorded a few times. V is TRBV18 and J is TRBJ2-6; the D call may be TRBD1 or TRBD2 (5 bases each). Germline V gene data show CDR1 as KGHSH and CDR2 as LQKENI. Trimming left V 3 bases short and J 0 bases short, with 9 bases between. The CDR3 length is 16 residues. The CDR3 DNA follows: TGTGCCAGCTCACCGGGGCGGGCCTCTGGGGCCAACGTCCTGACTTTC. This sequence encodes CASSPGRASGANVLTF.

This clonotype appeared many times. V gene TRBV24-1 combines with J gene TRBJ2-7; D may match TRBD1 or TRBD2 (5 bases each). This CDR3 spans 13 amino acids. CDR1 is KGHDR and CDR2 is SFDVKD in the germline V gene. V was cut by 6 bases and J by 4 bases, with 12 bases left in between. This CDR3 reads CATSRDGGYEQYF. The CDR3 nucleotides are TGTGCCACCAGTCGGGACGGAGGATACGAGCAGTACTTC.

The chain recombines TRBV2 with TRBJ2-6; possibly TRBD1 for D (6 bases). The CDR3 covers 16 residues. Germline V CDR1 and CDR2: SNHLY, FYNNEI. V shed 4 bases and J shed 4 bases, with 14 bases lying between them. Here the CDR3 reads CASSVVQGRGANVLTF. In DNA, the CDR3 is TGTGCCAGCAGTGTCGTACAGGGTCGAGGGGCCAACGTCCTGACTTTC.

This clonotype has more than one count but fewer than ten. CDR3 DNA sequence: TGTGCCAGTAAGGAGGAGACTGAAGCTTTCTTT. Protein: CASKEETEAFF. The rearrangement uses TRBV19 and TRBJ1-1; no definite D call. V was trimmed by 7 bases and J by 5 bases, leaving 8 bases between them. In germline, CDR1 is LNHDA, CDR2 SQIVND (reference sequence). This CDR3 has 11 residues.

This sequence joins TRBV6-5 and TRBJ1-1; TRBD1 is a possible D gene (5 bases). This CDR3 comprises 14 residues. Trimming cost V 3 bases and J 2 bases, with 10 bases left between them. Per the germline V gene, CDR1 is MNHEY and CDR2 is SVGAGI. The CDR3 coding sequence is TGTGCCAGCAGTTATTCCAGGGTAAACACTGAAGCTTTCTTT. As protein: CASSYSRVNTEAFF.

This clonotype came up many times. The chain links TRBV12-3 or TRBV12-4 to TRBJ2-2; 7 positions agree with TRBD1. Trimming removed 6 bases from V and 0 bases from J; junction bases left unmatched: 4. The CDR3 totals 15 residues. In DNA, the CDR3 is TGTGCCAGCAGCTCCGGGACAGCGAACACCGGGGAGCTGTTTTTT. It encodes CASSSGTANTGELFF.

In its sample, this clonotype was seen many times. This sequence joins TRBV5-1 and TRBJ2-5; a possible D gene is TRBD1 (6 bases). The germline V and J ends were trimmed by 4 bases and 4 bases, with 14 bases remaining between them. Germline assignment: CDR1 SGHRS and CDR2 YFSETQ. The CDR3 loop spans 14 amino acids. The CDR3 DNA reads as TGCGCCAGCAGCGATCCTACAGGGAGAGAGACCCAGTACTTC. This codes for CASSDPTGRETQYF.

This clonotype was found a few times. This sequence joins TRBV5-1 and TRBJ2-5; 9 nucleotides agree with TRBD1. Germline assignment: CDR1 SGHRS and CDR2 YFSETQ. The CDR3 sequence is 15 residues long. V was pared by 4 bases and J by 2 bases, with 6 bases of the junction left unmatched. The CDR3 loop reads CASSPGTGIQETQYF. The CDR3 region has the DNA TGCGCCAGCAGCCCCGGGACAGGGATTCAAGAGACCCAGTACTTC.

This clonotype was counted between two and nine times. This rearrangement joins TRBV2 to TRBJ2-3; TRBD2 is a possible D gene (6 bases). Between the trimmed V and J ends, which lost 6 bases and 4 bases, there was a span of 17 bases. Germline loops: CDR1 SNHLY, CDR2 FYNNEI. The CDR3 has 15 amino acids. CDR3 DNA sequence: TGTGCCAGCAGACGTGGCGGGACCGGGCCAGATACGCAGTATTTT. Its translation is CASRRGGTGPDTQYF. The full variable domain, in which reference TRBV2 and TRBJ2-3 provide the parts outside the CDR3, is EPEVTQTPSHQVTQMGQEVILRCVPISNHLYFYWYRQILGQKVEFLVSFYNNEISEKSEIFDDQFSVERPDGSNFTLKIRSTKLEDSAMYFCASRRGGTGPDTQYFGPGTRLTVL.

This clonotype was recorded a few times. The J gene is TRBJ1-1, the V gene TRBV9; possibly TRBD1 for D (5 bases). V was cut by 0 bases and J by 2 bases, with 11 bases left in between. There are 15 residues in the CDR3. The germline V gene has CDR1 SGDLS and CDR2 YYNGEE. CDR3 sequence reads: CASSVAGQTNTEAFF. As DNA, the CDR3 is TGTGCCAGCAGCGTAGCTGGACAAACCAACACTGAAGCTTTCTTT.

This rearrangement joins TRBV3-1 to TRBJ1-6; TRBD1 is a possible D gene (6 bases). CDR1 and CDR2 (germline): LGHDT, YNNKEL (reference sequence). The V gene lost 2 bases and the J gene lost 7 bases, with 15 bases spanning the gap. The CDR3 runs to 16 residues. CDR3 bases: TGTGCCAGCAGCCAATTAGGACAGTTGATGAATTCACCCCTCCACTTT. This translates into CASSQLGQLMNSPLHF.

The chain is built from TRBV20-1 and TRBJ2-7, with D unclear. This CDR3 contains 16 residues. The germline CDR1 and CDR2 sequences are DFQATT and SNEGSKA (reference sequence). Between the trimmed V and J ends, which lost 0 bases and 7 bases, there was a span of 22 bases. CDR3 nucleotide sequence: TGCAGTGCTAGAGATCTAACGGCGCCGGGCCGTGGGGAGCAGTACTTC. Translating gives CSARDLTAPGRGEQYF.

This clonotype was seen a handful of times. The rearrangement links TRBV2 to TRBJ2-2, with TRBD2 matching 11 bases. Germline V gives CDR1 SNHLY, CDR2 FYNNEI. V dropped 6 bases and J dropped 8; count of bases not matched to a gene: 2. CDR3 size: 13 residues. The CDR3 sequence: CASSRLAGGELFF. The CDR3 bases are TGTGCCAGCAGCAGACTAGCGGGAGGGGAGCTGTTTTTT.

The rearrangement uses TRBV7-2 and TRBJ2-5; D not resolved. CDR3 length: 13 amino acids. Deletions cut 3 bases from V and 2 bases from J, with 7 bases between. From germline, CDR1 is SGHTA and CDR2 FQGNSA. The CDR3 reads CASSFRAQETQYF. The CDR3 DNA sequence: TGTGCCAGCAGCTTCCGGGCTCAAGAGACCCAGTACTTC. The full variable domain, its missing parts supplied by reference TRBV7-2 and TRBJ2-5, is GAGVSQSPSNKVTEKGKDVELRCDPISGHTALYWYRQSLGQGLEFLIYFQGNSAPDKSGLPSDRFSAERTGGSVSTLTIQRTQQEDSAVYLCASSFRAQETQYFGPGTRLLVL.

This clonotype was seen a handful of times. The CDR3 reads CASSELLGRSSYEQYF. In DNA form, the CDR3 reads TGTGCCAGCAGTGAGCTGCTCGGACGAAGCTCCTACGAGCAGTACTTC. The rearrangement links TRBV6-1 to TRBJ2-7, with D unresolved. This CDR3 region has 16 residues. V was clipped by 3 bases and J by 0 bases, with 15 bases between them. The germline CDR1 and CDR2 sequences are MNHNS and SASEGT.

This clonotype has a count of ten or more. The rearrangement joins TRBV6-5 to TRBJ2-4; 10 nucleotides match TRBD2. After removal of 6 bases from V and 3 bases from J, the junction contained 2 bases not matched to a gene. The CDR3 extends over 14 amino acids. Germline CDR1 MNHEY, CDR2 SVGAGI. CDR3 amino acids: CASSRTSGKNIQYF. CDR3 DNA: TGTGCCAGCAGCCGGACTAGCGGCAAAAACATTCAGTACTTC.